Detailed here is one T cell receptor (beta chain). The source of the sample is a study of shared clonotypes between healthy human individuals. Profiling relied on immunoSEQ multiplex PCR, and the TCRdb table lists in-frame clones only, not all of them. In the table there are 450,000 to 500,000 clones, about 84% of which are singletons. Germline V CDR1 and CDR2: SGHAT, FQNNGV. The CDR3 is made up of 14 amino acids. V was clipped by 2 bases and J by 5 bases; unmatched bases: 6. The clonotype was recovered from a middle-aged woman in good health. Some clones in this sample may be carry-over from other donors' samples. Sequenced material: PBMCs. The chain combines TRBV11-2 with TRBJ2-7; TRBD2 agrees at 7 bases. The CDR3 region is CASSLTGLDDEQYF. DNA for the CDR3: TGTGCCAGCAGCTTAACCGGACTAGACGACGAGCAGTACTTC.